This paragraph covers one TCR beta chain sequence. This record belongs to a study of OX40 agonist ivuxolimab in advanced cancers. CDR1 and CDR2 from the germline V gene are MNHEY and SVGAGI. V shed 3 bases and J shed 4 bases, with 6 bases lying between them. The CDR3 has 12 residues. Only in-frame clones appear in the TCRdb table, and some are missing; sequencing was by immunoSEQ multiplex PCR. The data contain some 57,000 clones, around 93% of them singletons. Sequenced material: CD4+ or CD8+ T cells sorted from blood, taken in a trial of the OX40 agonist ivuxolimab. The chain couples TRBV6-5 to TRBJ2-5, with D hard to call. The sequence was collected from an adult with an advanced solid tumor such as melanoma, head and neck, liver or kidney cancer. This CDR3 reads CASSYSRETQYF. The CDR3 nucleotides read TGTGCCAGCAGTTATAGTCGAGAGACCCAGTACTTC.